This passage covers 6 T cell receptor beta chains from one sample sequenced in a study of shared clonotypes between healthy human individuals. Using immunoSEQ multiplex PCR, the repertoire was profiled, and TCRdb retains in-frame clones only, with some absent. Of about 2.4 million clones detected, over 85% appear once; the ten largest clones hold about 0.38%. Sequencing was done on a sample of naive CD4+ T cells from PBMCs. Subset given: CD45RA+ positively selected. The receptors come from a young man in good health. Some clones in this sample may be carry-over from other donors' samples.

The J gene is TRBJ2-7, the V gene TRBV2; 7 bases map to TRBD1. Germline V gene lookup returns CDR1 SNHLY and CDR2 FYNNEI. The trim removed 6 bases at V and 3 bases at J, leaving 11 bases unmatched. The CDR3 loop spans 15 amino acids. DNA for the CDR3: TGTGCCAGCAGCGATGTCGACAGGGACCTCTACGAGCAGTACTTC. Its protein is CASSDVDRDLYEQYF.

In its sample, this clone was seen once. The J gene is TRBJ1-1, the V gene TRBV19; a weak D match, TRBD1 (5 bases). V gave up 6 bases and J gave up 6 bases, with 14 bases separating them. In germline, CDR1 is LNHDA, CDR2 SQIVND (reference sequence). CDR3 length: 13 amino acids. CDR3 sequence (DNA): TGTGCCAGTAGCTCGGACACCGCGGCTGAAGCTTTCTTT. Residues: CASSSDTAAEAFF.

The rearrangement joins TRBV30 to TRBJ1-3, with 10 bases identical to TRBD1. Germline V gene lookup returns CDR1 GTSNPN and CDR2 SVGIG (reference sequence). There are 15 residues in the CDR3. Losses at the gene ends were 5 bases for V and 9 bases for J; bases not matched to a gene: 13. CDR3 protein: CAWARGGTGESTIYF. CDR3 coding DNA: TGTGCCTGGGCCCGGGGTGGGACAGGGGAAAGCACCATATATTTT. The complete variable domain, with remaining parts taken from reference TRBV30 and TRBJ1-3, reads SQTIHQWPATLVQPVGSPLSLECTVEGTSNPNLYWYRQAAGRGLQLLFYSVGIGQISSEVPQNLSASRPQDRQFILSSKKLLLSDSGFYLCAWARGGTGESTIYFGEGSWLTVV.

The genes are TRBV5-1 and TRBJ2-2, with 8 bases fitting TRBD2. Germline trimming cut 3 bases from V and 5 bases from J; bases unmatched to any gene: 6. The CDR3 consists of 15 residues. CDR1 and CDR2 (germline): SGHRS, YFSETQ. The CDR3 DNA is TGCGCCAGCAGCTGGACTAGCTCTAGGACCGGGGAGCTGTTTTTT. Translation: CASSWTSSRTGELFF.

The J gene is TRBJ2-5, the V gene TRBV9; possible D gene TRBD1, 6 bases. V gave up 4 bases and J gave up 1 base, with 14 bases separating them. The germline V gene encodes CDR1 SGDLS and CDR2 YYNGEE. The CDR3 sequence is 15 residues long. CDR3 sequence (DNA): TGTGCCAGCAGCCGAGGGGACACCCCCCAAGAGACCCAGTACTTC. It specifies CASSRGDTPQETQYF.

This clone was counted a few times. V is TRBV27 and J is TRBJ1-2; 8 nucleotides line up with TRBD1. This CDR3 contains 14 residues. The V gene end was trimmed by 5 bases and the J gene end by 8 bases; junction bases not matched to a gene: 10. Germline CDR1 MNHEY, CDR2 SMNVEV (reference sequence). In DNA, the CDR3 is TGTGCCAGCAGTCCAACTAGGACAGGGTACGGCTACACCTTC. As protein: CASSPTRTGYGYTF.